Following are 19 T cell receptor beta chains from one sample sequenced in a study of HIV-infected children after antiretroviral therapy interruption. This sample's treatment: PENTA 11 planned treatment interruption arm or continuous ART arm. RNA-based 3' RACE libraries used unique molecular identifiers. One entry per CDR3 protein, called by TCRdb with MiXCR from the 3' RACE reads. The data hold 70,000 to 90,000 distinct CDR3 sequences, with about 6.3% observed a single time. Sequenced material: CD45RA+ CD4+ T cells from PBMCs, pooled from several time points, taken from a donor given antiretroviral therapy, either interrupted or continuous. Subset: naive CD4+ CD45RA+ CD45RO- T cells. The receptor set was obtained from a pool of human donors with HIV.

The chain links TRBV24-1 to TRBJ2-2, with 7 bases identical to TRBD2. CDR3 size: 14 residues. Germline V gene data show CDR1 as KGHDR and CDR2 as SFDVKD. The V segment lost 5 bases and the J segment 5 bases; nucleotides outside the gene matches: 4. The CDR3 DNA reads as TGTGCCACCAGTGCCGGCGGGAGAACCGGGGAGCTGTTTTTT. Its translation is CATSAGGRTGELFF.

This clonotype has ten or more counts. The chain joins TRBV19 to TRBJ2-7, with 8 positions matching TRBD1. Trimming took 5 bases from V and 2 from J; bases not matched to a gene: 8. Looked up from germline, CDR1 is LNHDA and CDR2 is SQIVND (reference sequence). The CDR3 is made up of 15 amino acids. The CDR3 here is CASSPDGDRTYEQYF. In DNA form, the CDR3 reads TGTGCCAGTAGTCCGGACGGGGACAGGACCTACGAGCAGTACTTC. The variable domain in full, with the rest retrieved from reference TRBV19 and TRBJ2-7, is DGGITQSPKYLFRKEGQNVTLSCEQNLNHDAMYWYRQDPGQGLRLIYYSQIVNDFQKGDIAEGYSVSREKKESFPLTVTSAQKNPTAFYLCASSPDGDRTYEQYFGPGTRLTVT.

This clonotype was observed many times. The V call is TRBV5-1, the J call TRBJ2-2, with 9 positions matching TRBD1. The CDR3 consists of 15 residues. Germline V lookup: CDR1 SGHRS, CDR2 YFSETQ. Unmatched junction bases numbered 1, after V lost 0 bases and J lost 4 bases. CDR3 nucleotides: TGCGCCAGCAGCTTGGACAGGGGGCGCACCGGGGAGCTGTTTTTT. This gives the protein CASSLDRGRTGELFF.

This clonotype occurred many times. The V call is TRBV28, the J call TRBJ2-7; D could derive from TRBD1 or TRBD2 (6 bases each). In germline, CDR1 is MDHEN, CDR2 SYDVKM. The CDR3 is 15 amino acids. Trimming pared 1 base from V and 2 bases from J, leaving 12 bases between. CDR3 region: CASSLSRGAAYEQYF. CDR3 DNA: TGTGCCAGCAGTTTATCGAGGGGGGCGGCCTACGAGCAGTACTTC.

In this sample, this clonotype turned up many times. This chain's CDR3 is CSARAGNSPLHF. The CDR3 DNA sequence: TGCAGTGCTAGAGCGGGAAATTCACCCCTCCACTTT. The chain uses TRBV20-1 and TRBJ1-6; no firm D call. Trimming shortened V by 1 base and J by 7 bases, and 5 bases separated the two germline ends. Germline lookup yields CDR1 DFQATT and CDR2 SNEGSKA (reference sequence). This CDR3 is built from 12 residues.

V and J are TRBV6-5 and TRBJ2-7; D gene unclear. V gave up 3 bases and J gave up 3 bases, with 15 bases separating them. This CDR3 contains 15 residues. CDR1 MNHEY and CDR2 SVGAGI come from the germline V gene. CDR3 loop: CASSYGRDSFYEQYF. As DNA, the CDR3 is TGTGCCAGCAGTTATGGTAGGGATTCGTTCTACGAGCAGTACTTC.

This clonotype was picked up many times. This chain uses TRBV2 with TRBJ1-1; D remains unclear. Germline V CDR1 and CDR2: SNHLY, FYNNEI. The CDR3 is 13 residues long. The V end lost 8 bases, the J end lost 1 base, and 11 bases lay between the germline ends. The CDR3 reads CASLSSSNTEAFF. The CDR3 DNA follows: TGTGCCAGCCTGTCCTCATCGAACACTGAAGCTTTCTTT.

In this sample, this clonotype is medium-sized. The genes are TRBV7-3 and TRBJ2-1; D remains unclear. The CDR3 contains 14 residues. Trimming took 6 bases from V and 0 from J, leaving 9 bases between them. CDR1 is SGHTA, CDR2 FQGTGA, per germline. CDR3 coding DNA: TGTGCCAGCAGTACCTTGAGCTCCTACAATGAGCAGTTCTTC. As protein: CASSTLSSYNEQFF. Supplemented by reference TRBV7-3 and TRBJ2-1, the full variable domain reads GAGVSQTPSNKVTEKGKYVELRCDPISGHTALYWYRQSLGQGPEFLIYFQGTGAADDSGLPNDRFFAVRPEGSVSTLKIQRTERGDSAVYLCASSTLSSYNEQFFGPGTRLTVL.

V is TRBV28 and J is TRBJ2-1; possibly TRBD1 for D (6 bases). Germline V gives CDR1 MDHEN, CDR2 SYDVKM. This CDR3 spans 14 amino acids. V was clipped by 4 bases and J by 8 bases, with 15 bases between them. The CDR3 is CASSSPGVRDEQFF. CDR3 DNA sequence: TGTGCCAGCAGTTCCCCAGGGGTACGAGATGAGCAGTTCTTC.

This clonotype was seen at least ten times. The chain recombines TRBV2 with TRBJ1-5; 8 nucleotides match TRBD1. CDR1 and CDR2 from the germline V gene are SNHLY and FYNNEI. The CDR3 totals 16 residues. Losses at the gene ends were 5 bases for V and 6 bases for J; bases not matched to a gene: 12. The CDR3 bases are TGTGCCAGCAGTATGGGACAGGCAAGTGCGGGTCAGCCCCAGCATTTT. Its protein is CASSMGQASAGQPQHF.

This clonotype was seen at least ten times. The CDR3 nucleotides are TGTGCCAGCAGCTTGCCTGATAACTATGGCTACACCTTC. Its translation is CASSLPDNYGYTF. This rearrangement joins TRBV5-7 to TRBJ1-2; D remains ambiguous. TRBV5-7 is placed among ORFs of uncertain function. V gave up 1 base and J gave up 1 base, with 5 bases separating them. The CDR3 has 13 amino acids.

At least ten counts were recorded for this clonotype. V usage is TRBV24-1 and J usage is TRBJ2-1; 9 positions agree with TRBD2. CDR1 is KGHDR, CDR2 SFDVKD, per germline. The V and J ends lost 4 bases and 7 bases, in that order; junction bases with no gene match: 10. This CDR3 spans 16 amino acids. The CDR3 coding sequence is TGTGCCACCAGTGAGCGGGAGGGCCATGGTGTAAATGAGCAGTTCTTC. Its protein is CATSEREGHGVNEQFF.

The chain's CDR3 is CASRLLAEQYF. In nucleotides, the CDR3 is TGTGCCAGCAGGTTACTAGCGGAGCAGTACTTC. The chain is built from TRBV2 and TRBJ2-7, with 7 bases that match TRBD2. The V gene's germline CDR1 is SNHLY and CDR2 FYNNEI. V shed 6 bases and J 7 bases; nucleotides not matched to a gene: 3. The CDR3 is made up of 11 amino acids.

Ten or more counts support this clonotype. Here the CDR3 DNA reads TGTGCCAGCAAGACCCGGACAGTCTCCTACAATGAGCAGTTCTTC. Translation gives CASKTRTVSYNEQFF. V and J are TRBV28 and TRBJ2-1, with a possible D match to TRBD1 (6 bases). V was trimmed by 7 bases and J by 0 bases, leaving 13 bases between them. CDR1 and CDR2 (germline): MDHEN, SYDVKM. The CDR3 length is 15 residues.

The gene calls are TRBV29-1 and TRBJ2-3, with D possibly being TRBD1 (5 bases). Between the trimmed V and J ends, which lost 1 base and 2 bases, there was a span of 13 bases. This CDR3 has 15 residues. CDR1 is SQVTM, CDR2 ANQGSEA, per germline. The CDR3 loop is CSVEVTPGATDTQYF. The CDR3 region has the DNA TGCAGCGTTGAAGTGACACCTGGGGCCACAGATACGCAGTATTTT.

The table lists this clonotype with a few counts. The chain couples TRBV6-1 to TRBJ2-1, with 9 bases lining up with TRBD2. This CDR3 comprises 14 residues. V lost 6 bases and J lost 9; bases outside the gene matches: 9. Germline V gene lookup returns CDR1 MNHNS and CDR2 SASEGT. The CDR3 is CASSRGGAGGEQFF. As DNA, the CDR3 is TGTGCCAGCAGCCGAGGGGGAGCGGGGGGTGAGCAGTTCTTC.

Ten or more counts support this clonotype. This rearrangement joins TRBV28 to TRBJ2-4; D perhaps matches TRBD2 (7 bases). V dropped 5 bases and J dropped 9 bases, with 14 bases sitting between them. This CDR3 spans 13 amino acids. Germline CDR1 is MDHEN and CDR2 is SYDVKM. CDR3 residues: CASSLRRGGIQYF. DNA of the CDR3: TGTGCCAGCAGTCTTCGGAGGGGGGGCATTCAGTACTTC.

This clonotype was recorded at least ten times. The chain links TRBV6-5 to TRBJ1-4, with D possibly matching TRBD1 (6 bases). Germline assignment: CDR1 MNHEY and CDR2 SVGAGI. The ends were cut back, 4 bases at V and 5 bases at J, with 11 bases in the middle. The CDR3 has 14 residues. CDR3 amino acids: CASSFDRRNEKLFF. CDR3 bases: TGTGCCAGCAGTTTCGACAGGAGGAATGAAAAACTGTTTTTT.

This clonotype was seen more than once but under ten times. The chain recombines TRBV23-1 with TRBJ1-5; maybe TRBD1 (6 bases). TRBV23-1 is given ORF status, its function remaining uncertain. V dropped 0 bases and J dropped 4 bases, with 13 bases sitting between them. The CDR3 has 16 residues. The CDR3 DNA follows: TGCGCCAGCAGTCAATCGAGGACAGACCCTAATCAGCCCCAGCATTTT. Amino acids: CASSQSRTDPNQPQHF.